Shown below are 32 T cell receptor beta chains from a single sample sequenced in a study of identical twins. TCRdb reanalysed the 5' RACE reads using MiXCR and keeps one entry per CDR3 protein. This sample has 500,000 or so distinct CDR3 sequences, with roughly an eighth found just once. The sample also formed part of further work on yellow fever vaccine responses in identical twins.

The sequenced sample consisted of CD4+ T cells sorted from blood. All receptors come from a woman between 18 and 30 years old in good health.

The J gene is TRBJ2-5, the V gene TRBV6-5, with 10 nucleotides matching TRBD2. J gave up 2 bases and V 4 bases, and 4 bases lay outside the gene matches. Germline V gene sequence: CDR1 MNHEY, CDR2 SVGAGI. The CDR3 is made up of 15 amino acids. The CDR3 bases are TGTGCCAGCAGTTTCCTTAGCGGGGGGCAAGAGACCCAGTACTTC. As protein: CASSFLSGGQETQYF.

The CDR3: CSARDSRQILYEQYF. CDR3 DNA sequence: TGCAGTGCTAGAGATTCCAGACAGATCCTTTACGAGCAGTACTTC. V usage is TRBV20-1 and J usage is TRBJ2-7; D might be TRBD1 (5 bases). Germline V gene data show CDR1 as DFQATT and CDR2 as SNEGSKA (reference sequence). The CDR3 contains 15 residues. V was shortened by 0 bases and J by 4 bases, with 16 bases between the two germline ends.

The CDR3 region is CASSLNGLNTGELFF. The CDR3 coding sequence is TGTGCCAGCAGCTTGAACGGATTAAACACCGGGGAGCTGTTTTTT. The rearrangement joins TRBV7-2 to TRBJ2-2; D unclear. With 3 bases removed from V and 2 bases from J, the gap between germline ends came to 10 bases. Germline assignment: CDR1 SGHTA and CDR2 FQGNSA. This CDR3 has 15 residues.

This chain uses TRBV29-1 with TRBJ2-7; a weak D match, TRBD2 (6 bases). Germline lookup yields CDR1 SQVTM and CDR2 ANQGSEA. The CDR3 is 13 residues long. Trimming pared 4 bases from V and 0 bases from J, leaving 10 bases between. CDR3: CSVGWTTSYEQYF. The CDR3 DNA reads TGCAGCGTTGGTTGGACTACCTCCTACGAGCAGTACTTC.

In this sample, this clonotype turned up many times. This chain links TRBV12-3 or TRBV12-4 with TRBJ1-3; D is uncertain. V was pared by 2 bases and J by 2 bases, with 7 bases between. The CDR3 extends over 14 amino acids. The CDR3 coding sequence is TGTGCCAGCAGTTTAATACAGCCTGGAAACACCATATATTTT. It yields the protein CASSLIQPGNTIYF.

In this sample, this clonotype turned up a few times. In DNA, the CDR3 is TGTGCCAGCAGCTCATTAGCGGGAGGGCCAATAGAGCAGTTCTTC. This gives the protein CASSSLAGGPIEQFF. The J gene is TRBJ2-1, the V gene TRBV7-2, with 11 positions matching TRBD2. The CDR3 totals 15 residues. V lost 4 bases and J lost 10; bases outside the gene matches: 9. Germline assignment: CDR1 SGHTA and CDR2 FQGNSA.

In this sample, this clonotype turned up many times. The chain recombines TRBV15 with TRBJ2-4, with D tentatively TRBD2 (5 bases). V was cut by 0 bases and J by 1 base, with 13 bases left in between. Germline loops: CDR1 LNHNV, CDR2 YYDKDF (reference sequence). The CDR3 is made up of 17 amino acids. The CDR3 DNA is TGTGCCACCAGCAGAGATCGGTCCTGGGAGGCCAAAAACATTCAGTACTTC. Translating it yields CATSRDRSWEAKNIQYF.

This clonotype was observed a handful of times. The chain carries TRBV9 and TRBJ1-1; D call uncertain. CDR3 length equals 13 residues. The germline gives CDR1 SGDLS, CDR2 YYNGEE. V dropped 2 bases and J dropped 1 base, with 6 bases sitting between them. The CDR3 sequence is CASSVTANTEAFF. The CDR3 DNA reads TGTGCCAGCAGCGTCACGGCGAACACTGAAGCTTTCTTT.

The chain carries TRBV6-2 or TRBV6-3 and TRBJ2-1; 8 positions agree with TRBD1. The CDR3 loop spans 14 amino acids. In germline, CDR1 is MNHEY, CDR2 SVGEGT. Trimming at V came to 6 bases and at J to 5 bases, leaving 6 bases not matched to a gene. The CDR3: CASRNRGFNNEQFF. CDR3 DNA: TGTGCCAGCAGAAACAGGGGGTTTAACAATGAGCAGTTCTTC.

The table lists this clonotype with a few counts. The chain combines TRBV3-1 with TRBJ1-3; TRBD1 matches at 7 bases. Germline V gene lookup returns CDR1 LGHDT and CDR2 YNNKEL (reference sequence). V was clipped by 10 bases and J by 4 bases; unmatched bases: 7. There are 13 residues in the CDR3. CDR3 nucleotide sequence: TGTGCCACCACCGGGACAGCAGGAAACACCATATATTTT. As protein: CATTGTAGNTIYF. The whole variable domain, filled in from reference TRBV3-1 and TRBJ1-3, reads DTAVSQTPKYLVTQMGNDKSIKCEQNLGHDTMYWYKQDSKKFLKIMFSYNNKELIINETVPNRFSPKSPDKAHLNLHINSLELGDSAVYFCATTGTAGNTIYFGEGSWLTVV.

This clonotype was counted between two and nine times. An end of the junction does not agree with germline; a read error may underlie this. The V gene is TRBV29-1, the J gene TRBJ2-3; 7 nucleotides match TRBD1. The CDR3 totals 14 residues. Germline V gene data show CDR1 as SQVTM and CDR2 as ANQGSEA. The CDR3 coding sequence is TGCAGCGTTCAAGACAGGGTCAGGACAGATACGCAGTATTTT. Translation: CSVQDRVRTDTQYF.

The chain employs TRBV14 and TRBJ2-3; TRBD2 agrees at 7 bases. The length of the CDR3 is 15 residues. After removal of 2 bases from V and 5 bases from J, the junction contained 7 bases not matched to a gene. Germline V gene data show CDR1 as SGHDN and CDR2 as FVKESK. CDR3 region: CASSQQAGEIDTQYF. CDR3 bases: TGTGCCAGCAGCCAACAGGCGGGAGAGATAGATACGCAGTATTTT.

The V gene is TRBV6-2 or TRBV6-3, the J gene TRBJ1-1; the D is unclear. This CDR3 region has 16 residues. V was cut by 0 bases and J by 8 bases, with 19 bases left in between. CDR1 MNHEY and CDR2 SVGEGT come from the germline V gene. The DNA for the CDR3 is TGTGCCAGCAGTTACTCGAAGGCTCTAGGGAAGAGGGAAGCTTTCTTT. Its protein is CASSYSKALGKREAFF.

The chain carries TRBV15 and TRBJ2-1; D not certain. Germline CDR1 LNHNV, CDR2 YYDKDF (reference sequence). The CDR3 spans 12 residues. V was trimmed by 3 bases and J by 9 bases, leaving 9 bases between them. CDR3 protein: CATSRSVSEQFF. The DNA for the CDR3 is TGTGCCACCAGCAGGTCCGTAAGTGAGCAGTTCTTC.

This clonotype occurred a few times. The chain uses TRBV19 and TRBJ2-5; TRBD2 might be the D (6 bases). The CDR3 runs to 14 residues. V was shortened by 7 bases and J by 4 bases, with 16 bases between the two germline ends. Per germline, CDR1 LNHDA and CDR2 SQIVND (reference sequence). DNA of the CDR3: TGTGCCAGTAAGGAACCCGGGAGACGAGAGACCCAGTACTTC. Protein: CASKEPGRRETQYF.

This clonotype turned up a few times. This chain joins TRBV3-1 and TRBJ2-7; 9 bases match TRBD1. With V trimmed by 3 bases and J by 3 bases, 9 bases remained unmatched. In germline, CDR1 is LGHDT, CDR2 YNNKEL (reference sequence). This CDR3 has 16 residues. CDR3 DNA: TGTGCCAGCAGCCACCATCCGGGACAGGGCATCTACGAGCAGTACTTC. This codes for CASSHHPGQGIYEQYF.

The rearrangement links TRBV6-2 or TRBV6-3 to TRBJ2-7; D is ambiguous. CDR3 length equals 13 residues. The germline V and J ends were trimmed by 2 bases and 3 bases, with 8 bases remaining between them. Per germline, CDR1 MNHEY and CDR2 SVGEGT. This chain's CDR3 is CASSYGGIYEQYF. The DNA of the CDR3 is TGTGCCAGCAGTTACGGTGGGATCTACGAGCAGTACTTC.

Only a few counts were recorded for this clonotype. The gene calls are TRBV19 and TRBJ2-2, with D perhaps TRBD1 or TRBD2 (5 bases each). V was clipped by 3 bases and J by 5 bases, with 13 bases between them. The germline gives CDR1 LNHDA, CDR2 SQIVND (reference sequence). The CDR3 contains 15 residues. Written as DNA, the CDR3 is TGTGCCAGTAGTATGGTTTTGAGGGGAACCGGGGAGCTGTTTTTT. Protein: CASSMVLRGTGELFF.

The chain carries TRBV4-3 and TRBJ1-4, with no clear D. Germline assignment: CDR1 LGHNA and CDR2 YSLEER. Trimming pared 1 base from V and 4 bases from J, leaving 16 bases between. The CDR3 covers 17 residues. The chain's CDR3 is CASSQGFFLGFNEKLFF. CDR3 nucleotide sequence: TGCGCCAGCAGCCAAGGATTTTTTTTGGGATTTAATGAAAAACTGTTTTTT.

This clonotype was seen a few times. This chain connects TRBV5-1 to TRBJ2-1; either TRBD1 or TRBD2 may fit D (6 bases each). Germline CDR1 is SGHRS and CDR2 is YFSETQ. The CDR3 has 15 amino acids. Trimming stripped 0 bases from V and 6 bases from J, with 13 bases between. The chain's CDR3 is CASSLEGGTANEQFF. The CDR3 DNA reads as TGCGCCAGCAGCTTGGAGGGGGGTACAGCCAATGAGCAGTTCTTC.

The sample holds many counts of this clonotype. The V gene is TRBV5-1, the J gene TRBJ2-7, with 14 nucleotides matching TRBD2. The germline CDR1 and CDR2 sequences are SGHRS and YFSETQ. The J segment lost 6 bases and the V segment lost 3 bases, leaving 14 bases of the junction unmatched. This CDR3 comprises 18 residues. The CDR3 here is CASSSPGLAGVDRSEQYF. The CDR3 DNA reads TGCGCCAGCAGCTCGCCGGGACTAGCGGGAGTGGATCGGAGCGAGCAGTACTTC. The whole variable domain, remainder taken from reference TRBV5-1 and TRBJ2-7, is KAGVTQTPRYLIKTRGQQVTLSCSPISGHRSVSWYQQTPGQGLQFLFEYFSETQRNKGNFPGRFSGRQFSNSRSEMNVSTLELGDSALYLCASSSPGLAGVDRSEQYFGPGTRLTVT.

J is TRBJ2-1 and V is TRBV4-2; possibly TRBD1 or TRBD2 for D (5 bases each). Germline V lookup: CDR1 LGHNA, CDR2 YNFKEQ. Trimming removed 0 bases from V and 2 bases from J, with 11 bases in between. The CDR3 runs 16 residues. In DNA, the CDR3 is TGTGCCAGCAGCCAAGAAATCGGGACGCCCTACAATGAGCAGTTCTTC. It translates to CASSQEIGTPYNEQFF.

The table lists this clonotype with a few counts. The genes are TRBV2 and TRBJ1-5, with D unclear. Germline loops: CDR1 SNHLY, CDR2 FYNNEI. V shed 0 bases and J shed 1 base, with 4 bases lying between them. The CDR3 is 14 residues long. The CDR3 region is CASSEAYSNQPQHF. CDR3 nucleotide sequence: TGTGCCAGCAGTGAAGCGTACAGCAATCAGCCCCAGCATTTT.

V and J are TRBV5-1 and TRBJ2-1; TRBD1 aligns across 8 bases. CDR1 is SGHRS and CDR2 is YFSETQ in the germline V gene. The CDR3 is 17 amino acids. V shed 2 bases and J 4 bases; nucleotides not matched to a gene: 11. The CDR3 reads CASSFGTGQQKYNEQFF. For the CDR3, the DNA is TGCGCCAGCAGCTTTGGGACAGGACAACAAAAATACAATGAGCAGTTCTTC.

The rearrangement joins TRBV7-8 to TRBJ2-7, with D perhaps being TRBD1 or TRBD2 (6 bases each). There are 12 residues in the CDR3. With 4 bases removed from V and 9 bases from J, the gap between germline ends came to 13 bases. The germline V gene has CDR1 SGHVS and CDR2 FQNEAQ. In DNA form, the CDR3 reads TGTGCCAGCAGCTCCGGAGGGGGGAGGCAGTACTTC. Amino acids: CASSSGGGRQYF. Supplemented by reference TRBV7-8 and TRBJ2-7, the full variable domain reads GAGVSQSPRYKVAKRGQDVALRCDPISGHVSLFWYQQALGQGPEFLTYFQNEAQLDKSGLPSDRFFAERPEGSVSTLKIQRTQQEDSAVYLCASSSGGGRQYFGPGTRLTVT.

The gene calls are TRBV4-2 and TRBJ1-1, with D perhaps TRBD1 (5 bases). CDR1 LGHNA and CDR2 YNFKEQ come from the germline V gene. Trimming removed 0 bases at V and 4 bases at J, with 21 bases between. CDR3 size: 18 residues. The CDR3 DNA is TGTGCCAGCAGCCAAGATTTGGGGGGGAAATACACGGGCACTGAAGCTTTCTTT. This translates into CASSQDLGGKYTGTEAFF.

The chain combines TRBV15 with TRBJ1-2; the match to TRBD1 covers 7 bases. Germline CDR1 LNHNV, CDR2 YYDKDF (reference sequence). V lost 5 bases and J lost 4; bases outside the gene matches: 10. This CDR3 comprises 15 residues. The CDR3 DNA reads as TGTGCCACCAGCTCACGCTCCAGGGACAGCTATGGCTACACCTTC. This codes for CATSSRSRDSYGYTF. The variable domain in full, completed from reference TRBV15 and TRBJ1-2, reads DAMVIQNPRYQVTQFGKPVTLSCSQTLNHNVMYWYQQKSSQAPKLLFHYYDKDFNNEADTPDNFQSRRPNTSFCFLDIRSPGLGDTAMYLCATSSRSRDSYGYTFGSGTRLTVV.

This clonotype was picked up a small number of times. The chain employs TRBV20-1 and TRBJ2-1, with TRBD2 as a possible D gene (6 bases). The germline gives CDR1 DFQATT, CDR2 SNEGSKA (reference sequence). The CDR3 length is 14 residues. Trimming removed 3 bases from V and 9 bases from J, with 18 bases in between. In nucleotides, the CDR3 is TGCAGTGCTAGGGCCAGGCCGCGGGATGGTGAGCAGTTCTTC. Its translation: CSARARPRDGEQFF.

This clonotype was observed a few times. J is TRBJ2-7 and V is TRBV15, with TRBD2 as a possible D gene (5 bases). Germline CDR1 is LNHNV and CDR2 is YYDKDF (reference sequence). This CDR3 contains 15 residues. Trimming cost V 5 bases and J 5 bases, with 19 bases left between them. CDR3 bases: TGTGCCACCAGCCAGATTCCGGGAACTCGAGACGAGCAGTACTTC. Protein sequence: CATSQIPGTRDEQYF.

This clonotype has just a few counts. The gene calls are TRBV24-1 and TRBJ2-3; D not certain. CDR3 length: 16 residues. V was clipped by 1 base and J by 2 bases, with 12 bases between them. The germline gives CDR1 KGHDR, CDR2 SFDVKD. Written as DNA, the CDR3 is TGTGCCACCAGTGATTTTAAAGGGAAGACCACAGATACGCAGTATTTT. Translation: CATSDFKGKTTDTQYF.

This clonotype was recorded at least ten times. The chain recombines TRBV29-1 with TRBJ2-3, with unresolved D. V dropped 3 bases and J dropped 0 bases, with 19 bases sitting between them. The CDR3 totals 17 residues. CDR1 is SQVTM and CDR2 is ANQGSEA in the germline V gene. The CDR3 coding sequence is TGCAGCGTTGAGGGCGTTATTACCATCACTAGCACAGATACGCAGTATTTT. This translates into CSVEGVITITSTDTQYF.

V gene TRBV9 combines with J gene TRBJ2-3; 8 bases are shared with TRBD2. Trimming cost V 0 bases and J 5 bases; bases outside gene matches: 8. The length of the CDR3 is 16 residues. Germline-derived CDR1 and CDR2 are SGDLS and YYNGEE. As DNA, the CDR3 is TGTGCCAGCAGCGTAGGCGGGGGGAAGGGCGGAGATACGCAGTATTTT. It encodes CASSVGGGKGGDTQYF.